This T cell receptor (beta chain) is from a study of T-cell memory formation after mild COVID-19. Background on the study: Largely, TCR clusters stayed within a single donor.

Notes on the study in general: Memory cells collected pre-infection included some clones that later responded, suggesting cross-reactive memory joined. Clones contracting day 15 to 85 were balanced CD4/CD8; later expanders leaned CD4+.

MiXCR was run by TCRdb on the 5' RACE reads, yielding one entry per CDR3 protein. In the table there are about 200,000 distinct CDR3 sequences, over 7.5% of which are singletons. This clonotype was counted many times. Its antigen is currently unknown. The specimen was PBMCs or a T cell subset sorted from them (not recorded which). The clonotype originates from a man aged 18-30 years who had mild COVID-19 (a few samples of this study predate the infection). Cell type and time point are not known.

The CDR3 is CASRSTGSYGYTF. The CDR3, as DNA: TGTGCCAGCAGGTCGACGGGGTCCTATGGCTACACCTTC. The chain recombines TRBV4-2 with TRBJ1-2, with D hard to call. Germline V lookup: CDR1 LGHNA, CDR2 YNFKEQ. Trimming pared 6 bases from V and 4 bases from J, leaving 12 bases between. CDR3 length: 13 residues.